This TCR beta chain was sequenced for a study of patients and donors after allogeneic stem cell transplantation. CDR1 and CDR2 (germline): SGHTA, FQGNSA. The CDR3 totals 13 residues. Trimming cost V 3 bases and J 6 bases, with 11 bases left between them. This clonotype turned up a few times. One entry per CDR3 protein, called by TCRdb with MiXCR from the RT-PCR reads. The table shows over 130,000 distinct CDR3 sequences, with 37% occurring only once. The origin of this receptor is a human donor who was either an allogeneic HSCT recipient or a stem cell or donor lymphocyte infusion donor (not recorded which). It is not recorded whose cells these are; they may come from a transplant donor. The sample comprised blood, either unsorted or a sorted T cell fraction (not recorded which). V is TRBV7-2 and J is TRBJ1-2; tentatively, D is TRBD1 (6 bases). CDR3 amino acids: CASSFSGEDGYTF. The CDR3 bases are TGTGCCAGCAGCTTTTCAGGGGAAGATGGCTACACCTTC.